Listed below are T cell receptor beta chains from one sample, sequenced in a study of OX40 agonist ivuxolimab in advanced cancers. TCRdb's table, derived via immunoSEQ multiplex PCR, lists solely in-frame clones and lacks some. Of 65,000 to 95,000 clones listed, around 85% are singletons. The specimen comprised CD4+ or CD8+ T cells sorted from blood, sampled in a trial of the OX40 agonist ivuxolimab. The receptors shown here come from an adult with an advanced solid tumor such as melanoma, head and neck, liver or kidney cancer. CDR3s include the opening cysteine and the closing phenylalanine or tryptophan. Each record gives: J gene, clone size, D gene, V gene, CDR3 DNA, CDR3 protein. A D gene is named only where the DNA matches it firmly. A clone size is listed for some rows: how often the clone was seen (once, few, many), or a class if it is expanded.

>TRBJ2-7|once|TRBD2|TRBV28
TGTGCCAGCAGTACCACTAGCGGGAGGGCACTCGAGCAGTACTTC
CASSTTSGRALEQYF
>TRBJ2-4|-|-|TRBV2
TGTGCCAGCAATCCGGATCGCGGCAAAAACATTCAGTACTTC
CASNPDRGKNIQYF
>TRBJ1-5|-|-|TRBV10-3
TGTGCCATCAGTGATGTGGGGCCCCAGCATTTT
CAISDVGPQHF
>TRBJ2-3|few|-|TRBV15
TGTGCCACTCGGGTGTCTAGCACAGATACGCAGTATTTT
CATRVSSTDTQYF
>TRBJ2-1|once|-|TRBV6-5
TGTGCCAGCAGTTCCCGCGAGGGCAATGAGCAGTTCTTC
CASSSREGNEQFF
>TRBJ2-3|-|-|TRBV10-3
TGTGCCACCCAACGTGGGTCTAGCACAGATACGCAGTATTTT
CATQRGSSTDTQYF
>TRBJ2-7|few|TRBD2|TRBV9
TGTGCCAGCAGCCCTTGGACTAGCGCCGACTACGAGCAGTACTTC
CASSPWTSADYEQYF
>TRBJ1-1|-|TRBD1|TRBV25-1
TGTGCCAGCAGTGAACCGGGACAGGGGAAAAAAGCTTTCTTT
CASSEPGQGKKAFF
>TRBJ2-7|-|-|TRBV6-6
TGTGCCAGCGCCAACACGGCCTACGAGCAGTACTTC
CASANTAYEQYF
>TRBJ2-3|-|TRBD2|TRBV4-3
TGCGCCAGCAGCCAAGAGTCTAGCGGGGGCACAGATACGCAGTATTTT
CASSQESSGGTDTQYF
>TRBJ2-1|-|TRBD2|TRBV10-3
TGTGCCATCAGTGGGGCTAGCGGGAGTGGAGATGAGCAGTTCTTC
CAISGASGSGDEQFF
>TRBJ2-7|once|-|TRBV30
TGTGCCTGGAGTCACATCCGGGACGGAGGCTTGGAGCAGTACTTC
CAWSHIRDGGLEQYF